The 23 T cell receptor beta chains presented below share a single source sample, sequenced in a study of T cell responses to AZD1222 COVID-19 vaccine. The repertoire was sequenced with immunoSEQ multiplex PCR; TCRdb's copy has only in-frame clones and lacks some. Here the sample spans about 150,000 clones, approximately 88% being singletons. Sample: peripheral blood, taken on day 0 of AZD1222 vaccination. The source of these receptors is an adult in good health.

The chain is built from TRBV4-1 and TRBJ1-2; D gene uncertain. Germline CDR1 reads MGHRA; CDR2 reads YSYEKL. V dropped 1 base and J dropped 4 bases, with 13 bases sitting between them. The CDR3 covers 15 residues. The CDR3 bases are TGCGCCAGCAGCCAAGTATTTGGCTATAGCTATGGCTACACCTTC. Translated, it gives CASSQVFGYSYGYTF.

V gene TRBV5-6 combines with J gene TRBJ2-1; TRBD1 aligns across 10 bases. Germline lookup yields CDR1 SGHDT and CDR2 YYEEEE. The V segment lost 2 bases and the J segment 6 bases; nucleotides outside the gene matches: 5. The CDR3 has 15 residues. CDR3 sequence (DNA): TGTGCCAGCAGCTTACCGGGACAGGGGCTCAATGAGCAGTTCTTC. This sequence encodes CASSLPGQGLNEQFF.

This chain uses TRBV12-5 with TRBJ2-1; D possibly corresponds to TRBD2 (5 bases). This CDR3 is 12 amino acids long. Trimming stripped 6 bases from V and 7 bases from J, with 10 bases between. CDR1 is LGHNT, CDR2 FRNRAP, per germline. Written as DNA, the CDR3 is TGTGCTAGTGGCCGCCTAGCAAATGAGCAGTTCTTC. Protein: CASGRLANEQFF.

V and J are TRBV7-3 and TRBJ2-5, with unresolved D. CDR3 length equals 15 residues. The germline V and J ends were trimmed by 5 bases and 3 bases, with 16 bases remaining between them. Germline V lookup: CDR1 SGHTA, CDR2 FQGTGA. CDR3 amino acids: CASSPNPGSEETQYF. CDR3 coding DNA: TGTGCCAGCAGCCCCAATCCCGGGTCCGAAGAGACCCAGTACTTC.

The chain is built from TRBV19 and TRBJ2-1, with D perhaps given as TRBD1 or TRBD2 (5 bases each). Between the trimmed V and J ends, which lost 3 bases and 6 bases, there was a span of 18 bases. The germline CDR1 and CDR2 sequences are LNHDA and SQIVND (reference sequence). The CDR3 has 16 amino acids. The CDR3 bases are TGTGCCAGTAGTATTATCGCTGGGACCTACACCAATGAGCAGTTCTTC. Its protein product is CASSIIAGTYTNEQFF.

The sample holds a few counts of this clone. This sequence joins TRBV5-5 and TRBJ2-1, with TRBD1 as a possible D gene (5 bases). The CDR3 has 16 amino acids. Trimming took off 1 base at V and 1 base at J, with 12 bases between the two ends. Germline V lookup: CDR1 SGHKS, CDR2 YYEKEE (reference sequence). The CDR3 region is CASSLLAGRSYNEQFF. DNA for the CDR3: TGTGCCAGCAGCTTGCTTGCAGGGCGATCCTACAATGAGCAGTTCTTC.

This clone was seen only once. V usage is TRBV11-2 and J usage is TRBJ2-1; 11 bases agree with TRBD2. CDR1 and CDR2 (germline): SGHAT, FQNNGV. J was trimmed by 10 bases and V by 1 base; bases with no gene match: 9. This CDR3 has 16 amino acids. The CDR3 sequence: CASSLGRLAGGREQFF. The CDR3, as DNA: TGTGCCAGCAGCTTAGGTAGGCTAGCGGGGGGAAGGGAGCAGTTCTTC.

The chain couples TRBV18 to TRBJ1-2; D is unclear. CDR1 and CDR2 (germline): KGHSH, LQKENI. This CDR3 is 14 amino acids long. Trimming removed 2 bases at V and 0 bases at J, with 7 bases between. The CDR3, as DNA: TGTGCCAGCTCACCAACTTCTTCTAACTATGGCTACACCTTC. Its translation: CASSPTSSNYGYTF.

The V gene is TRBV30, the J gene TRBJ2-1; 11 bases are a match to TRBD1. The CDR3 spans 16 residues. Germline V lookup: CDR1 GTSNPN, CDR2 SVGIG (reference sequence). V shed 7 bases and J 7 bases; nucleotides not matched to a gene: 15. The CDR3 sequence is CALAYTGTGGTNEQFF. DNA of the CDR3: TGTGCCTTAGCCTATACCGGGACAGGGGGGACTAATGAGCAGTTCTTC.

This chain joins TRBV7-9 and TRBJ1-4; TRBD1 matches at 7 bases. Germline V gene data show CDR1 as SEHNR and CDR2 as FQNEAQ (reference sequence). V dropped 1 base and J dropped 2; count of bases not matched to a gene: 4. The CDR3 extends over 16 amino acids. The chain's CDR3 is CASSLGIQGTNEKLFF. CDR3 nucleotide sequence: TGTGCCAGCAGCTTAGGAATACAGGGGACTAATGAAAAACTGTTTTTT.

The J gene is TRBJ2-3, the V gene TRBV5-6; D may be TRBD2 (5 bases). CDR3 size: 12 residues. V lost 3 bases and J 14 bases, leaving 16 bases between the germline ends. Germline lookup yields CDR1 SGHDT and CDR2 YYEEEE. The CDR3 sequence: CASSSSGMARYF. The DNA of the CDR3 is TGTGCCAGCAGCTCGTCGGGGATGGCTCGGTATTTT. The whole variable domain, remainder taken from reference TRBV5-6 and TRBJ2-3, is DAGVTQSPTHLIKTRGQQVTLRCSPKSGHDTVSWYQQALGQGPQFIFQYYEEEERQRGNFPDRFSGHQFPNYSSELNVNALLLGDSALYLCASSSSGMARYFGPGTRLTVL.

The chain combines TRBV15 with TRBJ2-1; D is undetermined. Germline V gene data show CDR1 as LNHNV and CDR2 as YYDKDF (reference sequence). The CDR3 runs to 12 residues. The V gene lost 1 base and the J gene lost 8 bases, with 6 bases spanning the gap. The CDR3 sequence: CATSRVGDEQFF. The CDR3 coding sequence is TGTGCCACCAGCAGAGTGGGCGATGAGCAGTTCTTC.

This clone showed up just a few times. The V and J genes are TRBV5-1 and TRBJ1-1; TRBD1 aligns across 7 bases. Unmatched junction bases numbered 5, after V lost 5 bases and J lost 1 base. Germline CDR1 SGHRS, CDR2 YFSETQ. The CDR3 sequence is 14 residues long. The CDR3 spells CASSGTVGNTEAFF. DNA for the CDR3: TGCGCCAGCAGTGGGACAGTTGGGAACACTGAAGCTTTCTTT.

The chain is built from TRBV7-8 and TRBJ1-5; 8 bases line up with TRBD1. CDR3 size: 15 residues. The junction had 6 bases not matched to a gene; V was cut back by 5 bases and J by 3 bases. Per germline, CDR1 SGHVS and CDR2 FQNEAQ. CDR3 bases: TGTGCCAGCAGCACCCGGACAGGGAACAATCAGCCCCAGCATTTT. Residues: CASSTRTGNNQPQHF. Full variable domain (remainder filled in from reference TRBV7-8 and TRBJ1-5): GAGVSQSPRYKVAKRGQDVALRCDPISGHVSLFWYQQALGQGPEFLTYFQNEAQLDKSGLPSDRFFAERPEGSVSTLKIQRTQQEDSAVYLCASSTRTGNNQPQHFGDGTRLSIL.

J is TRBJ2-1 and V is TRBV7-3; D might be TRBD1 (6 bases). The CDR3 totals 15 residues. The V gene lost 6 bases and the J gene lost 1 base, with 13 bases spanning the gap. Per germline, CDR1 SGHTA and CDR2 FQGTGA. CDR3 DNA sequence: TGTGCCAGCAGGCTACAGGGAAGTTCCTACAATGAGCAGTTCTTC. Translation: CASRLQGSSYNEQFF.

The V and J genes are TRBV24-1 and TRBJ2-7, with D hard to call. There are 12 residues in the CDR3. Per the germline V gene, CDR1 is KGHDR and CDR2 is SFDVKD. The V gene lost 7 bases and the J gene lost 3 bases, with 9 bases spanning the gap. The CDR3 protein is CATRLQVYEQYF. CDR3 nucleotide sequence: TGTGCCACCAGACTTCAAGTCTACGAGCAGTACTTC.

The genes are TRBV2 and TRBJ2-2; 12 nucleotides align to TRBD2. The germline V gene has CDR1 SNHLY and CDR2 FYNNEI. After removal of 6 bases from V and 0 bases from J, the junction contained 5 bases not matched to a gene. The CDR3 covers 17 residues. CDR3 in DNA: TGTGCCAGCAGCCAAACTAGCGGGGGGTCGAACACCGGGGAGCTGTTTTTT. Protein product: CASSQTSGGSNTGELFF.

The V and J genes are TRBV5-1 and TRBJ1-4, with D tentatively TRBD1 (5 bases). V was cut by 2 bases and J by 3 bases, with 17 bases left in between. The CDR3 loop spans 17 amino acids. The germline V gene has CDR1 SGHRS and CDR2 YFSETQ. The CDR3 DNA is TGCGCCAGCAGCTTTTTCGGGGGGATCTCGCCTAATGAAAAACTGTTTTTT. Its protein product is CASSFFGGISPNEKLFF.

This clone was counted once. This sequence joins TRBV30 and TRBJ1-1; D remains unclear. Between the trimmed V and J ends, which lost 4 bases and 7 bases, there was a span of 16 bases. In germline, CDR1 is GTSNPN, CDR2 SVGIG (reference sequence). This CDR3 is built from 13 residues. CDR3 nucleotide sequence: TGTGCCTGGAAGGTCGGCAGTGAAGGTGAAGCTTTCTTT. Protein: CAWKVGSEGEAFF.

This chain uses TRBV15 with TRBJ2-3; 13 nucleotides line up with TRBD2. V lost 3 bases and J lost 11; bases outside the gene matches: 11. Germline V gene sequence: CDR1 LNHNV, CDR2 YYDKDF (reference sequence). The CDR3 sequence is 16 residues long. CDR3 in DNA: TGTGCCACCAGCAGCCGCCCGGGACTAGCGGGGATGAGGCAGTATTTT. Translation: CATSSRPGLAGMRQYF.

The chain links TRBV19 to TRBJ2-2; TRBD1 matches 8 bases. CDR1 and CDR2 from the germline V gene are LNHDA and SQIVND (reference sequence). Trimming at V came to 3 bases and at J to 0 bases, leaving 3 bases not matched to a gene. CDR3 length: 16 amino acids. The CDR3 DNA sequence: TGTGCCAGTAGTATGGACAGGGTCGCGAACACCGGGGAGCTGTTTTTT. Translating gives CASSMDRVANTGELFF.

This clone was detected only a few times. The V call is TRBV6-5, the J call TRBJ1-5; no firm D call. Between the trimmed V and J ends, which lost 10 bases and 0 bases, there was a span of 10 bases. Germline V lookup: CDR1 MNHEY, CDR2 SVGAGI. This CDR3 is 13 amino acids long. The DNA of the CDR3 is TGTGCCATTTGGACGGATAGCAATCAGCCCCAGCATTTT. Translating gives CAIWTDSNQPQHF.

J is TRBJ2-7 and V is TRBV29-1; weak D call: TRBD2 (5 bases). The CDR3 totals 12 residues. The germline CDR1 and CDR2 sequences are SQVTM and ANQGSEA. Deletions cut 4 bases from V and 3 bases from J, with 10 bases between. For the CDR3, the DNA is TGCAGCGTTGGGACTGGCAGCTACGAGCAGTACTTC. As protein: CSVGTGSYEQYF.